The 25 T cell receptor beta chains below were found in one sample sequenced in a study of shared clonotypes between healthy human individuals. Clones were sequenced by immunoSEQ multiplex PCR, and TCRdb holds only the in-frame ones, with some missing. This sample has 2 million to 2.5 million clones, with approximately 94% found just once. The sample comprised naive CD4+ T cells sorted from blood. The subset denotes: CD45RA+ positively selected. Receptors were obtained from a man between 18 and 29 years old in good health.

This chain uses TRBV9 with TRBJ2-1; 7 nucleotides agree with TRBD1. This CDR3 contains 14 residues. V was pared by 5 bases and J by 1 base, with 3 bases of the junction left unmatched. CDR1 is SGDLS, CDR2 YYNGEE, per germline. The DNA of the CDR3 is TGTGCCAGCAGTATGACAGGGTCCTACAATGAGCAGTTCTTC. Its translation: CASSMTGSYNEQFF. Drawing the rest from reference TRBV9 and TRBJ2-1, the complete variable domain is DSGVTQTPKHLITATGQRVTLRCSPRSGDLSVYWYQQSLDQGLQFLIQYYNGEERAKGNILERFSAQQFPDLHSELNLSSLELGDSALYFCASSMTGSYNEQFFGPGTRLTVL.

This sequence joins TRBV29-1 and TRBJ1-5; a possible D gene is TRBD1 (6 bases). The CDR3 is 14 amino acids. Germline loops: CDR1 SQVTM, CDR2 ANQGSEA. V lost 6 bases and J 1 base, leaving 13 bases between the germline ends. Here the CDR3 DNA reads TGCAGCGTCCTTTGGCAGGGGAGCAATCAGCCCCAGCATTTT. Translated: CSVLWQGSNQPQHF. Full variable domain (rest looked up from reference TRBV29-1 and TRBJ1-5): SAVISQKPSRDICQRGTSLTIQCQVDSQVTMMFWYRQQPGQSLTLIATANQGSEATYESGFVIDKFPISRPNLTFSTLTVSNMSPEDSSIYLCSVLWQGSNQPQHFGDGTRLSIL.

The V call is TRBV5-4, the J call TRBJ2-2; D might be TRBD2 (6 bases). Trimming removed 0 bases from V and 1 base from J, with 10 bases in between. This CDR3 has 16 amino acids. Per the germline V gene, CDR1 is SGHNT and CDR2 is YYREEE (reference sequence). This chain's CDR3 is CASSLAGAGNTGELFF. The CDR3 DNA sequence: TGTGCCAGCAGCTTGGCGGGAGCGGGGAACACCGGGGAGCTGTTTTTT. The variable domain in full, completed from reference TRBV5-4 and TRBJ2-2, reads ETGVTQSPTHLIKTRGQQVTLRCSSQSGHNTVSWYQQALGQGPQFIFQYYREEENGRGNFPPRFSGLQFPNYSSELNVNALELDDSALYLCASSLAGAGNTGELFFGEGSRLTVL.

This chain joins TRBV6-4 and TRBJ1-5; D is uncertain. V lost 4 bases, J lost 4 bases, and 8 bases lay in between. In germline, CDR1 is MRHNA, CDR2 SNTAGT. The CDR3 loop spans 13 amino acids. The CDR3, as DNA: TGTGCCAGCAGTGTCAATTTGAATCAGCCCCAGCATTTT. This encodes CASSVNLNQPQHF.

The chain recombines TRBV5-4 with TRBJ2-3; 10 nucleotides match TRBD2. V shed 3 bases, J shed 2 bases, and the junction held 9 bases outside the gene matches. The germline CDR1 and CDR2 sequences are SGHNT and YYREEE (reference sequence). There are 17 residues in the CDR3. The DNA for the CDR3 is TGTGCCAGCAGCTATGTGGTAGCGGGGGGTGCCACAGATACGCAGTATTTT. Residues: CASSYVVAGGATDTQYF. The full variable domain, completed using reference TRBV5-4 and TRBJ2-3, is ETGVTQSPTHLIKTRGQQVTLRCSSQSGHNTVSWYQQALGQGPQFIFQYYREEENGRGNFPPRFSGLQFPNYSSELNVNALELDDSALYLCASSYVVAGGATDTQYFGPGTRLTVL.

Here the CDR3 DNA reads TGTGCCTGGCAGACAGGGGTTGGCACAGATACGCAGTATTTT. Its protein is CAWQTGVGTDTQYF. The genes are TRBV30 and TRBJ2-3; 8 bases line up with TRBD1. Germline V gene sequence: CDR1 GTSNPN, CDR2 SVGIG (reference sequence). The CDR3 runs 14 residues. Losses at the gene ends were 5 bases for V and 1 base for J; bases not matched to a gene: 5.

Of note for this clone: Other DNA variants within this sample encode the same CDR3. This rearrangement joins TRBV18 to TRBJ2-3; TRBD2 matches 9 bases. CDR3 length: 16 amino acids. Germline V CDR1 and CDR2: KGHSH, LQKENI. The ends lost 1 base at V and 2 bases at J; junction bases unmatched: 4. CDR3 residues: CASSPRLAGDTDTQYF. The DNA of the CDR3 is TGTGCCAGCTCACCACGCTTAGCGGGAGACACAGATACGCAGTATTTT. Complete variable domain (other parts from reference TRBV18 and TRBJ2-3): NAGVMQNPRHLVRRRGQEARLRCSPMKGHSHVYWYRQLPEEGLKFMVYLQKENIIDESGMPKERFSAEFPKEGPSILRIQQVVRGDSAAYFCASSPRLAGDTDTQYFGPGTRLTVL.

The sample holds one count of this clone. The chain joins TRBV7-2 to TRBJ1-1; D not certain. The CDR3 loop spans 14 amino acids. Germline V lookup: CDR1 SGHTA, CDR2 FQGNSA. Between the trimmed V and J ends, which lost 6 bases and 2 bases, there was a span of 13 bases. CDR3 in amino acids: CASRLPTVNTEAFF. The CDR3 DNA follows: TGTGCCAGCAGACTACCCACAGTTAACACTGAAGCTTTCTTT.

The V call is TRBV19, the J call TRBJ2-2; TRBD1 is a possible D gene (6 bases). The CDR3 length is 15 residues. The germline CDR1 and CDR2 sequences are LNHDA and SQIVND (reference sequence). V was clipped by 4 bases and J by 1 base, with 10 bases between them. The CDR3 sequence is CASSTDRKNTGELFF. The CDR3 DNA sequence: TGTGCCAGTAGTACGGACAGAAAGAACACCGGGGAGCTGTTTTTT.

This chain links TRBV5-1 with TRBJ1-2, with D uncertain. In germline, CDR1 is SGHRS, CDR2 YFSETQ. The CDR3 has 14 residues. V lost 0 bases, J lost 3 bases, and 9 bases lay in between. The CDR3 bases are TGCGCCAGCAGCTTGGAAGGGAACGACTATGGCTACACCTTC. Residues: CASSLEGNDYGYTF.

A remark on this clone: Other DNA variants within this sample encode the same CDR3. The chain has TRBV5-1 and TRBJ1-2; 7 bases are shared with TRBD1. V lost 4 bases and J lost 3; bases outside the gene matches: 3. Germline lookup yields CDR1 SGHRS and CDR2 YFSETQ. CDR3 length: 13 residues. CDR3 in amino acids: CASSPQGDYGYTF. The DNA of the CDR3 is TGCGCCAGCAGCCCGCAGGGGGACTATGGCTACACCTTC.

The rearrangement links TRBV7-9 to TRBJ2-6; D may be TRBD1 or TRBD2 (5 bases each). The germline V gene has CDR1 SEHNR and CDR2 FQNEAQ (reference sequence). V lost 2 bases, J lost 0 bases, and 14 bases lay in between. This CDR3 contains 18 residues. The CDR3 DNA follows: TGTGCCAGCAGCTTACAGGGAGCAAAAGTCTCTGGGGCCAACGTCCTGACTTTC. It specifies CASSLQGAKVSGANVLTF.

This chain connects TRBV29-1 to TRBJ1-1; perhaps TRBD1 as D (6 bases). The CDR3 runs to 13 residues. Germline CDR1 is SQVTM and CDR2 is ANQGSEA. Trimming shortened V by 2 bases and J by 9 bases, and 16 bases separated the two germline ends. The CDR3 here is CSVETRQASKAFF. The CDR3 nucleotides read TGCAGCGTTGAAACGAGACAGGCTTCTAAAGCTTTCTTT.

The chain links TRBV6-5 to TRBJ1-1, with a possible D match to TRBD1 (5 bases). Per the germline V gene, CDR1 is MNHEY and CDR2 is SVGAGI. This CDR3 region has 12 residues. Between the trimmed V and J ends, which lost 8 bases and 6 bases, there was a span of 13 bases. CDR3: CASGQGGAEAFF. CDR3 bases: TGTGCCAGCGGGCAGGGCGGTGCTGAAGCTTTCTTT.

The chain joins TRBV5-1 to TRBJ2-3, with a weak D call TRBD2 (6 bases). The V gene lost 5 bases and the J gene lost 2 bases, with 15 bases spanning the gap. Germline V lookup: CDR1 SGHRS, CDR2 YFSETQ. The CDR3 runs to 15 residues. CDR3 coding DNA: TGCGCCAGCAGTCGGCGGGGAGAGGCCACAGATACGCAGTATTTT. This sequence encodes CASSRRGEATDTQYF.

Concerning this clone itself: In the same sample, other DNA sequences code for this CDR3. The chain links TRBV28 to TRBJ1-1; no reliable D call. V lost 5 bases and J lost 0, with 7 bases in between. Germline V lookup: CDR1 MDHEN, CDR2 SYDVKM. This CDR3 comprises 13 residues. The chain's CDR3 is CASSLGLNTEAFF. CDR3 DNA: TGTGCCAGCAGTCTAGGTTTGAACACTGAAGCTTTCTTT.

Regarding this clone: This CDR3 is also generated by other DNA sequences in the sample. The rearrangement links TRBV9 to TRBJ2-7; no clear D gene. The CDR3 sequence is 14 residues long. CDR1 and CDR2 (germline): SGDLS, YYNGEE. Trimming left V 0 bases short and J 2 bases short, with 9 bases between. CDR3 sequence reads: CASSVEAGTYEQYF. The CDR3 nucleotides are TGTGCCAGCAGCGTAGAGGCTGGGACCTACGAGCAGTACTTC.

The chain employs TRBV6-5 and TRBJ2-2; D gene uncertain. The CDR3 spans 16 residues. Trimming took off 0 bases at V and 1 base at J, with 9 bases between the two ends. Germline V gene data show CDR1 as MNHEY and CDR2 as SVGAGI. CDR3 bases: TGTGCCAGCAGTTACTCAGCGACTGGGAACACCGGGGAGCTGTTTTTT. Translation: CASSYSATGNTGELFF.

The chain employs TRBV30 and TRBJ2-7; tentative D call: TRBD1 (6 bases). From germline, CDR1 is GTSNPN and CDR2 SVGIG (reference sequence). There are 15 residues in the CDR3. The V end was cut by 0 bases, the J end by 5 bases, with 17 bases between. CDR3 coding DNA: TGTGCCTGGAGTGTATCTTCGCACAGGGCCGACGAGCAGTACTTC. It specifies CAWSVSSHRADEQYF.

This rearrangement joins TRBV13 to TRBJ2-5, with 10 nucleotides matching TRBD2. V shed 0 bases and J 6 bases; nucleotides not matched to a gene: 10. Germline assignment: CDR1 PRHDT and CDR2 FYEKMQ (reference sequence). The CDR3 runs to 17 residues. DNA for the CDR3: TGTGCCAGCAGCTTAGGCCGTCAGCGGGGGGGTAAGAAGACCCAGTACTTC. Amino acid sequence: CASSLGRQRGGKKTQYF.

Concerning this clone itself: Other DNA sequences in this sample translate to the same CDR3. The chain recombines TRBV7-9 with TRBJ2-3; possible D gene TRBD1, 6 bases. This CDR3 contains 15 residues. Trimming shortened V by 1 base and J by 0 bases, and 8 bases separated the two germline ends. CDR1 and CDR2 from the germline V gene are SEHNR and FQNEAQ (reference sequence). DNA for the CDR3: TGTGCCAGCAGCTTAGGCCAGGGGAGCACAGATACGCAGTATTTT. This sequence encodes CASSLGQGSTDTQYF.

The rearrangement links TRBV27 to TRBJ2-2; TRBD2 is a possible D gene (5 bases). The CDR3 contains 16 residues. Trimming stripped 4 bases from V and 2 bases from J, with 14 bases between. Germline-derived CDR1 and CDR2 are MNHEY and SMNVEV (reference sequence). The CDR3 nucleotides are TGTGCCAGCAGTTACGACTACCCATTTAACACCGGGGAGCTGTTTTTT. Protein: CASSYDYPFNTGELFF.

The V call is TRBV15, the J call TRBJ1-5; TRBD1 agrees at 11 bases. The length of the CDR3 is 15 residues. The germline CDR1 and CDR2 sequences are LNHNV and YYDKDF (reference sequence). The J segment lost 8 bases and the V segment lost 5 bases, leaving 8 bases of the junction unmatched. The chain's CDR3 is CATSGTRTGGEPQHF. The CDR3 DNA sequence: TGTGCCACCAGCGGTACCCGGACAGGGGGCGAGCCCCAGCATTTT.

This clone was detected once. Other DNA sequences within the sample encode an identical CDR3. This rearrangement joins TRBV28 to TRBJ1-2, with TRBD1 identical over 7 bases. Germline V gene sequence: CDR1 MDHEN, CDR2 SYDVKM. The CDR3 runs 14 residues. Trimming took 3 bases from V and 0 from J; bases not matched to a gene: 1. CDR3 loop: CASSLTGTNYGYTF. CDR3 DNA sequence: TGTGCCAGCAGTTTGACAGGGACTAACTATGGCTACACCTTC.

The chain combines TRBV4-1 with TRBJ2-1; 8 bases fit TRBD2. The germline V gene encodes CDR1 MGHRA and CDR2 YSYEKL. This CDR3 region has 16 residues. The ends lost 3 bases at V and 4 bases at J; junction bases unmatched: 8. This CDR3 is CASSQGTGGGYNEQFF. The CDR3 DNA is TGCGCCAGCAGCCAGGGTACGGGCGGGGGGTACAATGAGCAGTTCTTC.